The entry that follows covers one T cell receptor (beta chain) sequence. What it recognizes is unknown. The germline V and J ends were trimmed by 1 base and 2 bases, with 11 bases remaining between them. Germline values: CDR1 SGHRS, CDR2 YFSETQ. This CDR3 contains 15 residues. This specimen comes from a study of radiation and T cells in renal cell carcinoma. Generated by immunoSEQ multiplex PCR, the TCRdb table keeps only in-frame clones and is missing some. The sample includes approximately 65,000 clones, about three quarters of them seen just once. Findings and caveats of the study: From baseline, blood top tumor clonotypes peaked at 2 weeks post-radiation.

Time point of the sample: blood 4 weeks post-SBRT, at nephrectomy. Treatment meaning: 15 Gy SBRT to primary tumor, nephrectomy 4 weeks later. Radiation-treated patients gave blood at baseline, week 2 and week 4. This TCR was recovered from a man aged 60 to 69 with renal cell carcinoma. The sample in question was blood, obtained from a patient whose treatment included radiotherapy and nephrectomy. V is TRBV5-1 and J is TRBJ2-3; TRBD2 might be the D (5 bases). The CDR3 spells CASSLRLPITDTQYF. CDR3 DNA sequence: TGCGCCAGCAGCTTGAGACTACCTATCACAGATACGCAGTATTTT.